The clone carrying this TCR beta chain was detected only a few times. Its cognate antigen is unknown. This table comes from immunoSEQ multiplex PCR, and its TCRdb copy is limited to in-frame clones, with some not included. Here the sample spans 160,000 or so clones, about 86% being singletons. These data originate in a study of cytomegalovirus exposure and HLA in healthy donors. Germline loops: CDR1 MNHEY, CDR2 SMNVEV (reference sequence). This CDR3 spans 15 amino acids. With 1 base clipped from V and 6 bases from J, the junction kept 8 bases outside the gene matches. Study observations and caveats: In a later analysis, first-cohort TCR clusters were found to tend to co-occur in the 130 or so validation repertoires. Using the classifier, cytomegalovirus status was reportedly diagnosed with high specificity and sensitivity.

V is TRBV27 and J is TRBJ1-2; 7 bases are shared with TRBD1. The sequenced material came from PBMCs. This TCR came from a woman younger than 45 in good health and CMV-seronegative. The CDR3 loop is CASSLFGQEGDGYTF. CDR3 coding DNA: TGTGCCAGCAGTTTATTTGGACAGGAAGGTGATGGCTACACCTTC.